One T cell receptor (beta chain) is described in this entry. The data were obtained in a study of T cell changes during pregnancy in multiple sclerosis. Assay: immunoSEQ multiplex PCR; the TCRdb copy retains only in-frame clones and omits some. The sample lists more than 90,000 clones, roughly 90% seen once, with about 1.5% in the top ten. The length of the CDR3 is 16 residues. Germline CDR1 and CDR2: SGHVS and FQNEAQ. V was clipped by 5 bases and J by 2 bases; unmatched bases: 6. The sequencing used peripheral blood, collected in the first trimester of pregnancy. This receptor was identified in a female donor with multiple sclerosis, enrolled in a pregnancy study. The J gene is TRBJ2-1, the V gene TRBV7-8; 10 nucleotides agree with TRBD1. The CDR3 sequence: CASSPRTGGPYNEQFF. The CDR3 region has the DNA TGTGCCAGCAGCCCCCGGACAGGGGGACCCTACAATGAGCAGTTCTTC.